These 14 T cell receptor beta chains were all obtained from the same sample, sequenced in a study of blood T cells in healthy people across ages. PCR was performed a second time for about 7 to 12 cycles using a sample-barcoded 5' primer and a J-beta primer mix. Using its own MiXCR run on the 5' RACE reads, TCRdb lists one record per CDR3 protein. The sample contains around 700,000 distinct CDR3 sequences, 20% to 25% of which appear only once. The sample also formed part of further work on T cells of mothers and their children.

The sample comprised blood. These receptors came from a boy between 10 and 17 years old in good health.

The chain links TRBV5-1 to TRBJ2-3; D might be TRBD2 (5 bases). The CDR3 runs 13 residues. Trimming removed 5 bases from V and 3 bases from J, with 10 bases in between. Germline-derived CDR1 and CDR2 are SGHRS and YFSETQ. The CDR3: CASRQRGTDTQYF. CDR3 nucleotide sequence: TGCGCCAGCAGGCAACGAGGGACAGATACGCAGTATTTT.

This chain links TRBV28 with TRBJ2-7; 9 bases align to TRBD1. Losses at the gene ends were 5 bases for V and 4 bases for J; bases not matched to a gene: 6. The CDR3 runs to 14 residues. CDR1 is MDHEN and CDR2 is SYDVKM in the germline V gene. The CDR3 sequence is CASSDRGNVYEQYF. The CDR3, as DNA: TGTGCCAGCAGTGACAGGGGGAACGTATACGAGCAGTACTTC.

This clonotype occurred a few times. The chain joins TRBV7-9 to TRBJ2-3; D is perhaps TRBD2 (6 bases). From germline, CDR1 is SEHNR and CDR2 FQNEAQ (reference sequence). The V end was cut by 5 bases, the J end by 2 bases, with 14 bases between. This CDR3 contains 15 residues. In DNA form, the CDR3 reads TGTGCCAGCAGCGACCGGGACTTCACCACAGATACGCAGTATTTT. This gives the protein CASSDRDFTTDTQYF.

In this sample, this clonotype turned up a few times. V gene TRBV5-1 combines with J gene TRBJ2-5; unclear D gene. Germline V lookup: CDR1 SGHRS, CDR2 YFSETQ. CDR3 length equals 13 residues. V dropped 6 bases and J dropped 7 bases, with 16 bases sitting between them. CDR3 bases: TGCGCCAGCAAGGCGGAAGTGGCTGGGACCCAGTACTTC. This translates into CASKAEVAGTQYF.

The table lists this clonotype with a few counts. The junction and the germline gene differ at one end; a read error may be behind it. CDR3 protein: CASSLRQGSPKQTF. The CDR3 DNA reads TGTGCCAGCAGTCTCCGACAGGGGAGCCCGAAACAGACCTTC. This sequence joins TRBV27 and TRBJ2-5; TRBD1 aligns across 8 bases. Germline CDR1 is MNHEY and CDR2 is SMNVEV (reference sequence). The length of the CDR3 is 14 residues.

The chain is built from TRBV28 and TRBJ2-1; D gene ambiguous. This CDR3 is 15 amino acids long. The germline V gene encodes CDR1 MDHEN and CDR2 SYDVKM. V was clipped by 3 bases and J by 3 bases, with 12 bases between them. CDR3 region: CASSLAATRYNEQFF. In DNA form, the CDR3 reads TGTGCCAGCAGTTTGGCGGCAACACGCTACAATGAGCAGTTCTTC.

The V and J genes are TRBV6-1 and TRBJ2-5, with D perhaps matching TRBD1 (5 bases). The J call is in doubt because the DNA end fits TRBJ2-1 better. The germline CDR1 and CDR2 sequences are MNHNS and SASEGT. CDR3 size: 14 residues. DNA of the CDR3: TGTGCCAGCAGGGACCCTTGGGGCCACAATGAGCAGTTCTTC. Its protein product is CASRDPWGHNEQFF.

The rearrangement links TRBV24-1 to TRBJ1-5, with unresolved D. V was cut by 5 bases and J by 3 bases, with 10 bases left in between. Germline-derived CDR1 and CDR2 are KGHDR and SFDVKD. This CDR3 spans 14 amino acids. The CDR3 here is CATSVKGPNQPQHF. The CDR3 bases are TGTGCCACCAGTGTCAAAGGGCCCAATCAGCCCCAGCATTTT.

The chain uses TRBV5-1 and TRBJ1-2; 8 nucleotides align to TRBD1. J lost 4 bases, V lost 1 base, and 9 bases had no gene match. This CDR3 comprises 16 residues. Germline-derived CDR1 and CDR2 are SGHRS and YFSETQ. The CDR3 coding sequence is TGCGCCAGCAGCTTGTCCGCAGGGGGCGGTGGCTATGGCTACACCTTC. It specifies CASSLSAGGGGYGYTF.

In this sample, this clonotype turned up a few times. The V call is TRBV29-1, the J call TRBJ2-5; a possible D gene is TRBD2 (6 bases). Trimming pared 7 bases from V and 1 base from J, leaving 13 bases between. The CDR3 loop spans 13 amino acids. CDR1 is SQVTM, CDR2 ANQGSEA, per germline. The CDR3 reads CSAGGPSQETQYF. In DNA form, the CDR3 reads TGCAGCGCCGGGGGACCGTCCCAAGAGACCCAGTACTTC.

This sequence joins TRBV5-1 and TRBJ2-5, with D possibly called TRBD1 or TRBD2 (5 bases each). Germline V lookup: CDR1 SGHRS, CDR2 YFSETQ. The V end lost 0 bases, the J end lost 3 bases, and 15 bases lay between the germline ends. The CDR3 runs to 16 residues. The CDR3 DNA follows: TGCGCCAGCAGCTTGGGTGGGACGCACCTGAAAGAGACCCAGTACTTC. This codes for CASSLGGTHLKETQYF.

The CDR3 loop reads CASSLEGRDHDEQFF. CDR3 coding DNA: TGTGCCAGCAGCTTAGAAGGGCGGGACCACGATGAGCAGTTCTTC. The V gene is TRBV7-9, the J gene TRBJ2-1, with D possibly being TRBD2 (6 bases). The germline V gene encodes CDR1 SEHNR and CDR2 FQNEAQ (reference sequence). This CDR3 comprises 15 residues. V was pared by 1 base and J by 8 bases, with 15 bases between.

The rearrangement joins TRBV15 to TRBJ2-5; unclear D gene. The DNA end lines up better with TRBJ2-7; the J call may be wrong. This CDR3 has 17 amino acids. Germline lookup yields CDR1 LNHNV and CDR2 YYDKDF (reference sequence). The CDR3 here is CATSREIGSSRLGEQYF. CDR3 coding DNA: TGTGCCACCAGCAGAGAAATCGGCTCCTCTCGACTCGGCGAGCAGTACTTC.

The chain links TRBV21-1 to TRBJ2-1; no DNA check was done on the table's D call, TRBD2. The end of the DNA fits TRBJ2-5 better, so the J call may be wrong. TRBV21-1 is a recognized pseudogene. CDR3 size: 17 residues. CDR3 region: CASRMTSGSSPQETQYF. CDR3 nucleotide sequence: TGTGCCAGCAGAATGACTAGCGGGAGTTCGCCTCAAGAGACCCAGTACTTC.